Following are 16 T cell receptor beta chains from one sample sequenced in a study of blood T cell repertoires in COVID-19 (dated by TCRdb to about 2020). The method behind the library was the immunoSEQ multiplex PCR assay. Entries here come from immuneACCESS through TCRdb and include only in-frame sequences with V and J called. Some clones fail to appear in such tables; in the studies checked, an unresolved V gene covers under half of the shortfall, and the cause of the remainder is unknown. This sample comprises over 95,000 clones, around 89% of them detected only once. The top ten constitute under 20% of the sample. The sequencing input was peripheral blood. The receptors were sampled from a human donor with acute or convalescent COVID-19. The donor label of this sample is uncertain.

The chain carries TRBV5-1 and TRBJ2-1, with TRBD1 identical over 11 bases. This CDR3 comprises 15 residues. The trim removed 6 bases at V and 6 bases at J, leaving 8 bases unmatched. Germline CDR1 SGHRS, CDR2 YFSETQ. The CDR3 reads CASNHGTGGRNEQFF. The CDR3 DNA reads as TGCGCCAGCAACCATGGGACAGGGGGACGCAATGAGCAGTTCTTC. Filled out from reference TRBV5-1 and TRBJ2-1, the complete variable domain reads KAGVTQTPRYLIKTRGQQVTLSCSPISGHRSVSWYQQTPGQGLQFLFEYFSETQRNKGNFPGRFSGRQFSNSRSEMNVSTLELGDSALYLCASNHGTGGRNEQFFGPGTRLTVL.

This chain links TRBV7-2 with TRBJ1-1; D may be TRBD1 (6 bases). CDR3 length: 14 amino acids. Germline V gene data show CDR1 as SGHTA and CDR2 as FQGNSA. Trimming cost V 5 bases and J 4 bases, with 14 bases left between them. The CDR3 loop is CASSLTQGVTEAFF. CDR3 in DNA: TGTGCCAGCAGCCTAACACAGGGTGTCACTGAAGCTTTCTTT.

This chain links TRBV29-1 with TRBJ2-7; 8 bases align to TRBD2. The CDR3 loop spans 12 amino acids. J was trimmed by 1 base and V by 4 bases; bases with no gene match: 0. The germline V gene has CDR1 SQVTM and CDR2 ANQGSEA. This CDR3 reads CSVGGGSYEQYF. CDR3 sequence (DNA): TGCAGCGTTGGCGGGGGGTCCTACGAGCAGTACTTC.

This sequence joins TRBV29-1 and TRBJ1-1; D possibly corresponds to TRBD1 (6 bases). Trimming took 6 bases from V and 1 from J, leaving 18 bases between them. This CDR3 region has 15 residues. The germline V gene has CDR1 SQVTM and CDR2 ANQGSEA. CDR3 residues: CSVFARGWTNTEAFF. The DNA for the CDR3 is TGCAGCGTCTTCGCTAGGGGGTGGACGAACACTGAAGCTTTCTTT.

The chain couples TRBV12-5 to TRBJ1-1, with a tentative D call TRBD1 (5 bases). Trimming left V 4 bases short and J 7 bases short, with 16 bases between. The V gene's germline CDR1 is LGHNT and CDR2 FRNRAP. The CDR3 is made up of 14 amino acids. The CDR3 reads CASGYGAGKLEAFF. The CDR3 DNA follows: TGTGCTAGTGGTTATGGGGCAGGTAAGCTTGAAGCTTTCTTT.

This chain links TRBV3-1 (or the pseudogene TRBV3-2) with TRBJ1-4, with D possibly matching TRBD1 (6 bases). This CDR3 region has 17 residues. Germline V gives CDR1 LGHDT, CDR2 YNNKEL (reference sequence). V lost 5 bases and J lost 7, with 23 bases in between. The CDR3 here is CASSSLWVAGAGEKLFF. CDR3 bases: TGTGCCAGCAGCTCCCTTTGGGTTGCAGGGGCCGGTGAAAAACTGTTTTTT.

The chain joins TRBV5-1 to TRBJ1-1; D is unclear. Germline CDR1 and CDR2: SGHRS and YFSETQ. V was clipped by 4 bases and J by 8 bases, with 15 bases between them. CDR3 length: 13 amino acids. CDR3 sequence (DNA): TGCGCCAGCAGCCCCTCTGAAGCGCCCGAAGCTTTCTTT. Protein: CASSPSEAPEAFF.

This chain connects TRBV27 to TRBJ1-5; a weak D match, TRBD1 (6 bases). The CDR3 has 16 amino acids. From germline, CDR1 is MNHEY and CDR2 SMNVEV (reference sequence). Trimming stripped 4 bases from V and 0 bases from J, with 13 bases between. CDR3 DNA: TGTGCCAGCAGTTCACGGACAGACTATAGCAATCAGCCCCAGCATTTT. Translating it yields CASSSRTDYSNQPQHF.

V is TRBV18 and J is TRBJ1-6; no clear D. V shed 6 bases and J shed 0 bases, with 12 bases lying between them. Germline loops: CDR1 KGHSH, CDR2 LQKENI. This CDR3 contains 16 residues. The chain's CDR3 is CASSRYSSSYNSPLHF. The CDR3 DNA is TGTGCCAGCTCCCGATATTCGAGCTCCTATAATTCACCCCTCCACTTT.

A single count supports this clone. The gene calls are TRBV30 and TRBJ1-1; TRBD1 might be the D (5 bases). The CDR3 is 17 residues long. V dropped 3 bases and J dropped 0 bases, with 20 bases sitting between them. The germline V gene has CDR1 GTSNPN and CDR2 SVGIG (reference sequence). The CDR3 coding sequence is TGTGCCTGGAGGGCATTTTCGACAGCCTTTATGAACACTGAAGCTTTCTTT. Protein: CAWRAFSTAFMNTEAFF. The complete variable domain, with remaining parts taken from reference TRBV30 and TRBJ1-1, reads SQTIHQWPATLVQPVGSPLSLECTVEGTSNPNLYWYRQAAGRGLQLLFYSVGIGQISSEVPQNLSASRPQDRQFILSSKKLLLSDSGFYLCAWRAFSTAFMNTEAFFGQGTRLTVV.

The CDR3 spells CASSESSGGGCEYF. For the CDR3, the DNA is TGCGCCAGCAGTGAGTCCTCAGGGGGCGGGTGTGAGTACTTC. This rearrangement joins TRBV10-2 to TRBJ2-7; 8 bases match TRBD1. CDR3 length equals 14 residues. V shed 0 bases, J shed 11 bases, and the junction held 9 bases outside the gene matches. Germline V CDR1 and CDR2: WSHSY, SAAADI.

The J gene is TRBJ2-3, the V gene TRBV9; D is unclear. The CDR3 consists of 13 residues. Germline-derived CDR1 and CDR2 are SGDLS and YYNGEE. Trimming took off 0 bases at V and 6 bases at J, with 8 bases between the two ends. The CDR3 here is CASSVVSRDTQYF. DNA for the CDR3: TGTGCCAGCAGCGTAGTTTCCCGGGATACGCAGTATTTT. Together with reference TRBV9 and TRBJ2-3, the CDR3 gives the full variable domain: DSGVTQTPKHLITATGQRVTLRCSPRSGDLSVYWYQQSLDQGLQFLIQYYNGEERAKGNILERFSAQQFPDLHSELNLSSLELGDSALYFCASSVVSRDTQYFGPGTRLTVL.

The DNA for the CDR3 is TGTGCCAGCGGAAGAGGGGGTACTGAAGCTTTCTTT. It is translated as CASGRGGTEAFF. This chain connects TRBV7-2 to TRBJ1-1; a weak D match, TRBD1 (6 bases). CDR3 size: 12 residues. V shed 8 bases and J shed 5 bases, with 12 bases lying between them. The germline V gene encodes CDR1 SGHTA and CDR2 FQGNSA.

The J gene is TRBJ2-5, the V gene TRBV28; TRBD2 aligns across 10 bases. The CDR3 is made up of 18 amino acids. The V segment lost 2 bases and the J segment 2 bases; nucleotides outside the gene matches: 11. CDR1 and CDR2 from the germline V gene are MDHEN and SYDVKM. The CDR3 DNA sequence: TGTGCCAGCAGTTTAGTTCATAGGCTAGCGGGGGTACAAGAGACCCAGTACTTC. Protein: CASSLVHRLAGVQETQYF.

The chain joins TRBV28 to TRBJ2-1, with D tentatively TRBD2 (6 bases). CDR3 size: 16 residues. Germline V lookup: CDR1 MDHEN, CDR2 SYDVKM. Trimming pared 3 bases from V and 5 bases from J, leaving 17 bases between. In DNA form, the CDR3 reads TGTGCCAGCAGTTTCTTCGGGAGAGGCACGGACAATGAGCAGTTCTTC. This gives the protein CASSFFGRGTDNEQFF.

The sample holds one count of this clone. The CDR3 is CASSSIGGNTEAFF. CDR3 DNA sequence: TGTGCCAGCAGCTCAATCGGGGGGAACACTGAAGCTTTCTTT. The chain links TRBV7-9 to TRBJ1-1; perhaps TRBD1 as D (5 bases). The CDR3 has 14 amino acids. V lost 4 bases, J lost 1 base, and 10 bases lay in between. Germline V gene data show CDR1 as SEHNR and CDR2 as FQNEAQ (reference sequence).